This TCR beta chain originates from a study of Graves' ophthalmopathy and Graves' hyperthyroidism. Across the study: Stable hyperthyroidism was defined by absence of ophthalmopathy within 18 months of follow-up.

The authors amplified TCR beta CDR3 regions from RNA transcripts. RT-PCR with HTBI primers came first, then second-round multiplex PCR. TCRdb recomputed calls from the multiplex PCR reads with MiXCR, one row per CDR3 protein. Of approximately 1.2 million distinct CDR3 sequences in the sample, roughly 35% were seen once. Germline CDR1 reads SGDLS; CDR2 reads YYNGEE. With 1 base removed from V and 3 bases from J, the gap between germline ends came to 10 bases. The CDR3 runs to 14 residues. Aged 18 to 65, hyperthyroidism patients had been newly diagnosed, with under 2 months' duration. The evidence that diagnosis relied on was clinical symptoms, serum thyroxine, TRAb, thyroid ultrasound and orbital computed tomography. Study observations and caveats: A model built from 13 signatures distinguished ophthalmopathy from stable hyperthyroidism with 87.88% sensitivity and about 81% specificity.

This clonotype came up many times. Its antigen is unidentified. The sequenced material came from peripheral blood or thyroid tissue (not recorded which). The sequence came from an adult man with Graves' hyperthyroidism. The chain couples TRBV9 to TRBJ2-5; TRBD2 might be the D (6 bases). CDR3 sequence reads: CASSVTSSKETQYF. Written as DNA, the CDR3 is TGTGCCAGCAGCGTAACTAGCTCCAAAGAGACCCAGTACTTC.